This TCR beta chain was identified in a study of blood T cell repertoires in COVID-19. Overall study: Sites in the United States, Italy and Spain provided acute and convalescent COVID-19 samples.

Assay used: immunoSEQ multiplex PCR; TCRdb lists only in-frame clones, some missing. The table lists approximately 140,000 clones, approximately 84% of them singletons. The CDR3 sequence is 13 residues long. The germline V gene has CDR1 GTSNPN and CDR2 SVGIG (reference sequence). Trimming took 1 base from V and 8 from J; bases not matched to a gene: 4. The sequence came from a middle-aged man with acute COVID-19. The V gene is TRBV30, the J gene TRBJ2-1; 8 nucleotides agree with TRBD1. The sequenced sample consisted of PBMCs or T cells enriched from blood (not recorded which). The CDR3 coding sequence is TGTGCCTGGAGTGGACAGGGGCACGATGAGCAGTTCTTC. It is translated as CAWSGQGHDEQFF.